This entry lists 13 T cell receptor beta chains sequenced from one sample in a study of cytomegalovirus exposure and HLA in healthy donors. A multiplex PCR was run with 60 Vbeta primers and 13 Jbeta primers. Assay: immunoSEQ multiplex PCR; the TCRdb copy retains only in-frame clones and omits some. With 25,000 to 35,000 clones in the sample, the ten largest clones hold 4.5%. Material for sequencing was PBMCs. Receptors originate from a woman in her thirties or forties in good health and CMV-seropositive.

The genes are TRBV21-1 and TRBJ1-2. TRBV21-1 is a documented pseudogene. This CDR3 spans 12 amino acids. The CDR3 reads CARVGGGYGYTF. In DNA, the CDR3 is TGTGCCCGGGTGGGGGGGGGCTATGGCTACACCTTC.

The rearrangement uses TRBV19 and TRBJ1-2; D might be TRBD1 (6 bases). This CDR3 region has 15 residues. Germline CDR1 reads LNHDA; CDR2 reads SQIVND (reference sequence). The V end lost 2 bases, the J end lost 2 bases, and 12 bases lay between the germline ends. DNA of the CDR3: TGTGCCAGTAGTATACGGGGGGGCCAAAACTATGGCTACACCTTC. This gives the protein CASSIRGGQNYGYTF.

The CDR3 here is CASSPRRQGWVGYTF. The CDR3 nucleotides are TGTGCCAGCTCACCACGGCGACAGGGGTGGGTTGGCTACACCTTC. The chain links TRBV18 to TRBJ1-2, with TRBD1 matching 8 bases. There are 15 residues in the CDR3. Germline V gives CDR1 KGHSH, CDR2 LQKENI. V lost 1 base and J lost 7; bases outside the gene matches: 8.

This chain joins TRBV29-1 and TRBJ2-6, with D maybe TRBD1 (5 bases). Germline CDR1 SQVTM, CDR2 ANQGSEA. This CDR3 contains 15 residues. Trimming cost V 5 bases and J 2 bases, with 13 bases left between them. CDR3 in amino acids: CSVQGYSPGANVLTF. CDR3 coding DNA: TGCAGCGTTCAGGGTTATTCCCCTGGGGCCAACGTCCTGACTTTC.

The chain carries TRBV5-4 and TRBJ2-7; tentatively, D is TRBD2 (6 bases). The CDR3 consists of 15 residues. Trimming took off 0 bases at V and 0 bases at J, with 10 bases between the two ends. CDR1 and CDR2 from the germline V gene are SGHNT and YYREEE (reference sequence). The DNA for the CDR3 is TGTGCCAGCAGCTTGGCGGGAGCCCCCTCCTACGAGCAGTACTTC. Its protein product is CASSLAGAPSYEQYF.

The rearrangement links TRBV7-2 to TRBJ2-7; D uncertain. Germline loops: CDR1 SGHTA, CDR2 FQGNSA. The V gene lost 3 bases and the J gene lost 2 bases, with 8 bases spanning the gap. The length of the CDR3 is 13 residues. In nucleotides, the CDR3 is TGTGCCAGCAGCTTTGGCGGAACCTACGAGCAGTACTTC. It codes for CASSFGGTYEQYF.

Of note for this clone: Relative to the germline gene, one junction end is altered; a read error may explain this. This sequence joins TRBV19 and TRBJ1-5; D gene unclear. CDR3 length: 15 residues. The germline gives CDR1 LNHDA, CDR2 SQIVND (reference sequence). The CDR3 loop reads CASKQGSGSNQHQHF. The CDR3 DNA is TGTGCCAGTAAGCAAGGTTCTGGGAGCAATCAGCACCAGCATTTT.

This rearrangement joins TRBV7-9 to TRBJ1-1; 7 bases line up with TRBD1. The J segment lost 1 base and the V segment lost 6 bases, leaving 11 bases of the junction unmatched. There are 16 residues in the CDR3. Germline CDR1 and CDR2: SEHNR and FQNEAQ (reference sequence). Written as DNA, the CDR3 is TGTGCCAGCAGACATCCGGCCGGGACAGAGAACACTGAAGCTTTCTTT. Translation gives CASRHPAGTENTEAFF.

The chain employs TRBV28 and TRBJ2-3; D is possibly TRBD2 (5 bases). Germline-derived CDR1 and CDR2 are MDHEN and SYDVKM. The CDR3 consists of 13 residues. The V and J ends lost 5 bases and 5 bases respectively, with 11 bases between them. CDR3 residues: CASSPAAGDTQYF. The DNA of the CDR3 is TGTGCCAGCAGTCCGGCCGCGGGAGATACGCAGTATTTT.

CDR3 sequence: CASSSRQGVTYEQYF. CDR3 nucleotides: TGTGCCAGCAGTTCCCGACAGGGGGTGACCTACGAGCAGTACTTC. The V gene is TRBV28, the J gene TRBJ2-7; 9 nucleotides match TRBD1. CDR3 length equals 15 residues. Per the germline V gene, CDR1 is MDHEN and CDR2 is SYDVKM. V lost 4 bases, J lost 2 bases, and 6 bases stayed unmatched.

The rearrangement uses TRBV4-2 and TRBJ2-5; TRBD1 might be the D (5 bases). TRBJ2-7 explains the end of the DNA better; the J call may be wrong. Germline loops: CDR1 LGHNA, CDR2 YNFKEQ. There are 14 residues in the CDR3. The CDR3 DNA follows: TGTGCCAGCAGCCCCGGTGGGGCGCAGAACGAGCAGTACTTC. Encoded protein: CASSPGGAQNEQYF.

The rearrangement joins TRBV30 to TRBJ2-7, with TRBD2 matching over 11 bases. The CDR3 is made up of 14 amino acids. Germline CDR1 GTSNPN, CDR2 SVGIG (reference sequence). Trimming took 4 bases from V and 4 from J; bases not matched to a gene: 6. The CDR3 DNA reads TGTGCCTGGATGCGACTAGCGGGAAGGTACGAGCAGTACTTC. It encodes CAWMRLAGRYEQYF. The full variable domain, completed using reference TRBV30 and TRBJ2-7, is SQTIHQWPATLVQPVGSPLSLECTVEGTSNPNLYWYRQAAGRGLQLLFYSVGIGQISSEVPQNLSASRPQDRQFILSSKKLLLSDSGFYLCAWMRLAGRYEQYFGPGTRLTVT.

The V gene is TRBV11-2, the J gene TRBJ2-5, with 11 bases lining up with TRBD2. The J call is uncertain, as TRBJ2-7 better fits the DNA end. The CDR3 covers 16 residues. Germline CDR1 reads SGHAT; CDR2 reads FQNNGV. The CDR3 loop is CASRHTSGSASYEQYF. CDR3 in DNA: TGTGCCAGCAGGCATACTAGCGGGAGTGCCTCCTACGAGCAGTACTTC.